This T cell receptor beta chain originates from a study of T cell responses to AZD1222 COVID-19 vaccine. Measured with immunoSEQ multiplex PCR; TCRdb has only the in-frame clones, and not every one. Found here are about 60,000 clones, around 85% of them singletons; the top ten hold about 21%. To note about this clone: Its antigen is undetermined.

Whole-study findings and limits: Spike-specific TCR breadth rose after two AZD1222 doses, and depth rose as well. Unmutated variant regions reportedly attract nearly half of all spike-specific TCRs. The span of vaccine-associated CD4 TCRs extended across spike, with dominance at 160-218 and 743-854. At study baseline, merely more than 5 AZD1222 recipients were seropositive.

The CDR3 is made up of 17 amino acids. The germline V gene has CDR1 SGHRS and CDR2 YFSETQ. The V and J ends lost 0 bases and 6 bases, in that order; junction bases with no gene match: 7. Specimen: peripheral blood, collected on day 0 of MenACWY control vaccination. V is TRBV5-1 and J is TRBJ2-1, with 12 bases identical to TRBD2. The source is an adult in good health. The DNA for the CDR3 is TGCGCCAGCAGCTTGGGACTAGCGGGAGTAGCAACCAATGAGCAGTTCTTC. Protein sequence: CASSLGLAGVATNEQFF.